This T cell receptor (beta chain) was sequenced for a study of metastatic and nonmetastatic thyroid tumors. Study background: It was across blood and tumor or nodule tissue from malignant and benign thyroid patients that repertoires were compared.

No treatment of any kind had been given to any patient before thyroid surgery. TCRdb reprocessed the PCR reads via MiXCR. The sample holds some 32,000 clones, less than 20% seen once. Notes on this clone: Its target is not known.

Overall study findings and caveats: According to reports, the diversity of TCR beta was significantly higher in malignant thyroid tumors than in benign nodules, and this held in both blood and tumor samples.

J lost 4 bases, V lost 3 bases, and 7 bases had no gene match. Germline CDR1 reads SGHTA; CDR2 reads FQGTGA. This CDR3 has 15 residues. The chain combines TRBV7-3 with TRBJ1-1, with 8 bases aligning to TRBD1. The TCR originated in a female donor with papillary thyroid cancer or a benign thyroid nodule (not recorded which). Some clones in this sample may be carry-over from other donors' samples. Material for sequencing was blood. The DNA of the CDR3 is TGTGCCAGCAGCTTTGCCGCAGGGGGCTCCACTGAAGCTTTCTTT. This sequence encodes CASSFAAGGSTEAFF.